This entry describes one T cell receptor (beta chain). This specimen belongs to a study of PD-1 blockade in classical Hodgkin lymphoma. The CDR3 contains 12 residues. Looked up from germline, CDR1 is MNHNS and CDR2 is SASEGT. V was shortened by 1 base and J by 6 bases, with 4 bases between the two germline ends. Time point reported: cycle 4 day 1 (C4D1), after 6 weeks of nivolumab. Patients all relapsed after autologous stem cell transplantation, and there was variation in brentuximab vedotin exposure. Here immunoSEQ multiplex PCR was the method, and the copy in TCRdb shows in-frame clones only, minus some. The table records about 60,000 clones, roughly 89% of them present only once.

The genes are TRBV6-1 and TRBJ1-3; D is ambiguous. The sequence came from a human donor with classical Hodgkin lymphoma. The source was peripheral blood mononuclear cells (PBMCs), collected before the fourth cycle of nivolumab. CDR3: CASSEVTNTIYF. The CDR3 coding sequence is TGTGCCAGCAGTGAAGTGACAAACACCATATATTTT.